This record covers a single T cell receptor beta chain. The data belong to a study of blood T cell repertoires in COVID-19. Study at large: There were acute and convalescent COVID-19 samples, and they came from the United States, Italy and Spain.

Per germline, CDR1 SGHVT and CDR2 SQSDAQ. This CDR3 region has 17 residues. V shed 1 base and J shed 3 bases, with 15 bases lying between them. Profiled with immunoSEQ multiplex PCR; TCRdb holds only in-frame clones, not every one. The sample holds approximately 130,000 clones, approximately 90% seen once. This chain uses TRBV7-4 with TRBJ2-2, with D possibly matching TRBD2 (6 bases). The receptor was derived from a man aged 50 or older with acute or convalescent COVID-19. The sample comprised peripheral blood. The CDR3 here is CASSLVLALIHTGELFF. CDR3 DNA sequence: TGTGCCAGCAGCTTAGTACTAGCATTGATCCACACCGGGGAGCTGTTTTTT.